These 6 T cell receptor beta chains came from one sample sequenced in a study of vaccination effects on CD4 cells after COVID-19. With the ViraFEST assay, the study expanded antigen-specific CD4+ T cells using viral peptide pools, then sequenced them. Cells that had been cultured for roughly ten days were the source of isolated CD4+ T cells. Every participant took two doses of the BNT162b2 or mRNA-1273 vaccine. Their recognized antigens are unknown. Assay used: immunoSEQ multiplex PCR; TCRdb lists only in-frame clones, some missing. The profile shows approximately 28,000 clones, over 75% of them singletons. Sequenced material: CD4+ T cells from PBMCs cultured with SARS-CoV-2 spike peptides, taken after COVID-19 vaccination. The receptor source for this set is a human donor who received a COVID-19 vaccine. Some clones in this sample may be carry-over from other donors' samples.

The chain is built from TRBV2 and TRBJ1-5; weak D call: TRBD1 (5 bases). Per the germline V gene, CDR1 is SNHLY and CDR2 is FYNNEI. CDR3 length: 12 residues. The germline V and J ends were trimmed by 3 bases and 6 bases, with 6 bases remaining between them. CDR3 bases: TGTGCCAGCAGTGATAGGGGTCAGCCCCAGCATTTT. Translated, it gives CASSDRGQPQHF.

The chain couples TRBV6-6 to TRBJ1-2; 9 bases align to TRBD1. The germline V gene encodes CDR1 MNHNY and CDR2 SVGAGI (reference sequence). CDR3 length equals 15 residues. Trimming at V came to 6 bases and at J to 4 bases, leaving 9 bases not matched to a gene. CDR3 in DNA: TGTGCCAGCAGCGAAACAGGGGGCTCGGGCTATGGCTACACCTTC. Translation: CASSETGGSGYGYTF.

This chain connects TRBV19 to TRBJ2-3; D possibly corresponds to TRBD2 (5 bases). Germline assignment: CDR1 LNHDA and CDR2 SQIVND (reference sequence). The V end was cut by 2 bases, the J end by 4 bases, with 16 bases between. The CDR3 covers 16 residues. The CDR3 DNA is TGTGCCAGTAGTATAACCCGACATTTGGAGGCAGATACGCAGTATTTT. Protein product: CASSITRHLEADTQYF.

This clone is a singleton in its sample. This chain links TRBV5-4 with TRBJ1-1; D might be TRBD1 (6 bases). Looked up from germline, CDR1 is SGHNT and CDR2 is YYREEE (reference sequence). This CDR3 has 15 amino acids. Trimming removed 0 bases from V and 5 bases from J, with 14 bases in between. DNA for the CDR3: TGTGCCAGCAGCTTGGTCGGGGGGCCTAGGACTGAAGCTTTCTTT. Its translation is CASSLVGGPRTEAFF.

A single count supports this clone. The chain recombines TRBV6-6 with TRBJ1-2; no firm D call. Between the trimmed V and J ends, which lost 2 bases and 8 bases, there was a span of 18 bases. CDR1 and CDR2 from the germline V gene are MNHNY and SVGAGI (reference sequence). The CDR3 covers 15 residues. As DNA, the CDR3 is TGTGCCAGCAGTTACCCCCGAGGGTTAACTATGGGCTACACCTTC. As protein: CASSYPRGLTMGYTF.

This chain uses TRBV6-1 with TRBJ1-6; weak D call: TRBD1 (6 bases). This CDR3 comprises 13 residues. V was shortened by 3 bases and J by 9 bases, with 9 bases between the two germline ends. The germline V gene encodes CDR1 MNHNS and CDR2 SASEGT. CDR3 sequence: CASSDRGSSPLHF. The CDR3 DNA reads as TGTGCCAGCAGTGACAGGGGTTCTTCACCCCTCCACTTT.